The next 17 T cell receptor beta chains were all read from a single sample in a study of blood T cell repertoires in COVID-19. TCRdb's table, derived via immunoSEQ multiplex PCR, lists solely in-frame clones and lacks some. The table lists 250,000 or so clones, around 84% of them singletons. The sequenced sample was PBMCs or T cells enriched from blood (not recorded which). These receptors came from a man aged 40-55 years who had recovered from COVID-19.

The rearrangement links TRBV13 to TRBJ2-7; possibly TRBD1 for D (6 bases). V was shortened by 4 bases and J by 7 bases, with 14 bases between the two germline ends. Germline V gene sequence: CDR1 PRHDT, CDR2 FYEKMQ (reference sequence). The length of the CDR3 is 13 residues. The CDR3 protein is CASSSDSLGEQYF. CDR3 DNA sequence: TGTGCCAGCAGCTCGGACAGCCTTGGTGAGCAGTACTTC.

This clone appeared a single time. The chain uses TRBV18 and TRBJ1-2; 8 nucleotides agree with TRBD1. The germline V gene encodes CDR1 KGHSH and CDR2 LQKENI. This CDR3 contains 14 residues. Losses at the gene ends were 2 bases for V and 3 bases for J; bases not matched to a gene: 2. The CDR3 reads CASSPTTGDYGYTF. Here the CDR3 DNA reads TGTGCCAGCTCACCAACGACAGGGGACTATGGCTACACCTTC.

The chain uses TRBV6-4 and TRBJ1-6; 9 bases are a match to TRBD1. Looked up from germline, CDR1 is MRHNA and CDR2 is SNTAGT. V lost 4 bases and J lost 5; bases outside the gene matches: 6. The CDR3 runs to 16 residues. The chain's CDR3 is CASSGYRGRDNSPLHF. The CDR3 coding sequence is TGTGCCAGCAGTGGATACAGGGGGCGGGATAATTCACCCCTCCACTTT.

The chain joins TRBV6-5 to TRBJ2-1; unclear D gene. Germline V gene sequence: CDR1 MNHEY, CDR2 SVGAGI. This CDR3 is built from 12 residues. V was clipped by 0 bases and J by 8 bases, with 5 bases between them. CDR3 sequence reads: CASSYSPDEQFF. CDR3 bases: TGTGCCAGCAGTTACTCTCCAGATGAGCAGTTCTTC.

The gene calls are TRBV2 and TRBJ1-3; TRBD1 aligns across 10 bases. V shed 6 bases and J 0 bases; nucleotides not matched to a gene: 2. The CDR3 runs 15 residues. CDR1 and CDR2 (germline): SNHLY, FYNNEI. The CDR3 here is CASRGQGNSGNTIYF. The CDR3, as DNA: TGTGCCAGCAGGGGACAGGGGAACTCTGGAAACACCATATATTTT.

This sequence joins TRBV27 and TRBJ2-1, with a weak D call TRBD2 (5 bases). This CDR3 region has 16 residues. Trimming cost V 7 bases and J 0 bases, with 16 bases left between them. CDR1 and CDR2 (germline): MNHEY, SMNVEV (reference sequence). The CDR3 DNA reads as TGTGCCAGCAATCTGAATCTAGCTAACTCCTACAATGAGCAGTTCTTC. Amino acids: CASNLNLANSYNEQFF.

This chain links TRBV25-1 with TRBJ1-2, with 10 positions matching TRBD1. There are 16 residues in the CDR3. V was clipped by 6 bases and J by 4 bases; unmatched bases: 11. Germline V CDR1 and CDR2: MGHDK, SYGVNS. The CDR3 sequence: CASRGTGDRGFYGYTF. The CDR3 DNA follows: TGTGCCAGCAGGGGGACAGGGGACAGGGGATTCTATGGCTACACCTTC.

This CDR3 is CASSQGTENYGYTF. In DNA form, the CDR3 reads TGTGCCAGCTCACAGGGGACAGAGAACTATGGCTACACCTTC. This chain uses TRBV18 with TRBJ1-2; 7 positions agree with TRBD1. After removal of 4 bases from V and 2 bases from J, the junction contained 4 bases not matched to a gene. The CDR3 sequence is 14 residues long. The V gene's germline CDR1 is KGHSH and CDR2 LQKENI.

V is TRBV6-5 and J is TRBJ1-1; 8 nucleotides agree with TRBD1. The ends lost 1 base at V and 3 bases at J; junction bases unmatched: 4. From germline, CDR1 is MNHEY and CDR2 SVGAGI. This CDR3 region has 15 residues. CDR3 region: CASSYFNRGDTEAFF. As DNA, the CDR3 is TGTGCCAGCAGTTACTTTAACAGGGGGGACACTGAAGCTTTCTTT.

The CDR3 nucleotides are TGTGCCAGCATCGTGGCAGGGGGCTTTGGCTACACCTTC. Encoded protein: CASIVAGGFGYTF. The rearrangement links TRBV6-5 to TRBJ1-2, with 8 bases identical to TRBD1. V was clipped by 7 bases and J by 7 bases; unmatched bases: 8. Germline V gene data show CDR1 as MNHEY and CDR2 as SVGAGI. This CDR3 spans 13 amino acids.

This clone was detected a few times. This chain joins TRBV21-1 and TRBJ1-1; whether TRBD1, the table's D call, matches the DNA was not checked. TRBV21-1 is annotated as a pseudogene. CDR3 length equals 14 residues. As DNA, the CDR3 is TGTGCCAGCAGCAAAGGGGACAGGGGATTCGTAGCTTTCTTT. This sequence encodes CASSKGDRGFVAFF.

The chain joins TRBV6-2 or TRBV6-3 to TRBJ1-5; a weak D match, TRBD1 (6 bases). The CDR3 has 18 residues. The germline gives CDR1 MNHEY, CDR2 SVGEGT. V shed 4 bases and J shed 4 bases, with 23 bases lying between them. The CDR3 spells CASSFLVGAGPENQPQHF. CDR3 DNA sequence: TGTGCCAGCAGTTTCTTAGTGGGGGCAGGACCAGAGAATCAGCCCCAGCATTTT.

This chain links TRBV5-1 with TRBJ2-7, with 7 nucleotides matching TRBD1. V shed 3 bases and J 2 bases; nucleotides not matched to a gene: 11. The CDR3 covers 16 residues. CDR1 SGHRS and CDR2 YFSETQ come from the germline V gene. CDR3 in amino acids: CASSSWTGPFPYEQYF. Here the CDR3 DNA reads TGCGCCAGCAGCTCCTGGACAGGACCCTTCCCCTACGAGCAGTACTTC.

The chain joins TRBV5-1 to TRBJ2-5; a weak D match, TRBD2 (5 bases). There are 18 residues in the CDR3. CDR1 and CDR2 from the germline V gene are SGHRS and YFSETQ. V was clipped by 0 bases and J by 4 bases, with 22 bases between them. The CDR3 reads CASSLDPAVRRSPETQYF. The DNA of the CDR3 is TGCGCCAGCAGCTTGGATCCGGCGGTCCGGAGGTCCCCAGAGACCCAGTACTTC.

The chain links TRBV7-9 to TRBJ2-5; TRBD2 matches 8 bases. Germline V gene data show CDR1 as SEHNR and CDR2 as FQNEAQ (reference sequence). The trim removed 5 bases at V and 5 bases at J, leaving 7 bases unmatched. The length of the CDR3 is 14 residues. The CDR3 region is CASSPGGAEETQYF. CDR3 sequence (DNA): TGTGCCAGCAGCCCCGGGGGGGCCGAGGAGACCCAGTACTTC. Together with reference TRBV7-9 and TRBJ2-5, the CDR3 gives the full variable domain: DTGVSQNPRHKITKRGQNVTFRCDPISEHNRLYWYRQTLGQGPEFLTYFQNEAQLEKSRLLSDRFSAERPKGSFSTLEIQRTEQGDSAMYLCASSPGGAEETQYFGPGTRLLVL.

This rearrangement joins TRBV9 to TRBJ2-2; 11 bases match TRBD2. Unmatched junction bases numbered 4, after V lost 2 bases and J lost 4 bases. The germline V gene has CDR1 SGDLS and CDR2 YYNGEE. CDR3 length: 16 amino acids. In nucleotides, the CDR3 is TGTGCCAGCAGCGTTAGCGGGGGGGCCTCCACCGGGGAGCTGTTTTTT. It specifies CASSVSGGASTGELFF.

There are a few counts of this clone. The chain has TRBV28 and TRBJ1-4; possible D gene TRBD1, 6 bases. Trimming cost V 2 bases and J 6 bases, with 10 bases left between them. Germline V gene lookup returns CDR1 MDHEN and CDR2 SYDVKM. The CDR3 is made up of 14 amino acids. This CDR3 reads CASSLDTGYEKLFF. The CDR3 bases are TGTGCCAGCAGTTTAGATACAGGGTATGAAAAACTGTTTTTT.